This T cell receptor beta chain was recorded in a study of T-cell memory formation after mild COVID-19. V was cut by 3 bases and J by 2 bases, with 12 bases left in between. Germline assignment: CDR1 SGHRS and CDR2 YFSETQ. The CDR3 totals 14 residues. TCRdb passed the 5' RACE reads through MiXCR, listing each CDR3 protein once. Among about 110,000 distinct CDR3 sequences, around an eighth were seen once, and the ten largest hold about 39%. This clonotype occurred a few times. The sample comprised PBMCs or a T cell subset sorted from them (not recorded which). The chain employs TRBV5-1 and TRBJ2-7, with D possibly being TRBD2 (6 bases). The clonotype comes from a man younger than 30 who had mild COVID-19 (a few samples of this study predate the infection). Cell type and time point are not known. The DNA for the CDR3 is TGCGCCAGCAGCTCGACTAGTGGCCCCTACGAGCAGTACTTC. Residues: CASSSTSGPYEQYF.